One sample yielded the 16 T cell receptor beta chains listed below, sequenced in a study of control samples from healthy donors and cancer patients. Assay used: immunoSEQ multiplex PCR; TCRdb lists only in-frame clones, some missing. The sample shows about 160,000 clones, about 95% of them seen only once. The specimen sequenced was PBMCs. These receptors came from a man aged 55 to 70 with colorectal cancer.

V usage is TRBV27 and J usage is TRBJ2-2, with 14 bases identical to TRBD2. Germline V gene sequence: CDR1 MNHEY, CDR2 SMNVEV (reference sequence). The V gene end was trimmed by 2 bases and the J gene end by 7 bases; junction bases not matched to a gene: 6. The CDR3 has 17 residues. CDR3 sequence reads: CASSLGTSGGSGGELFF. The CDR3 DNA follows: TGTGCCAGCAGTTTAGGGACTAGCGGGGGTTCCGGCGGGGAGCTGTTTTTT.

This chain joins TRBV5-1 and TRBJ1-6; D is unresolved. CDR3 length: 13 amino acids. The germline V gene encodes CDR1 SGHRS and CDR2 YFSETQ. The V end was cut by 4 bases, the J end by 8 bases, with 10 bases between. The CDR3 region is CASSLREYSPLHF. The DNA of the CDR3 is TGCGCCAGCAGCCTGCGAGAATATTCACCCCTCCACTTT.

The chain recombines TRBV9 with TRBJ1-2; D gene unclear. CDR1 SGDLS and CDR2 YYNGEE come from the germline V gene. The CDR3 has 15 amino acids. V lost 4 bases, J lost 0 bases, and 13 bases lay in between. The CDR3 sequence: CASSSREGTNYGYTF. CDR3 coding DNA: TGTGCCAGCAGCTCCCGGGAGGGTACTAACTATGGCTACACCTTC.

This chain's CDR3 is CASSPPDKGDEAFF. The CDR3 DNA is TGCGCCAGCAGCCCCCCGGACAAGGGCGATGAAGCTTTCTTT. The chain employs TRBV4-1 and TRBJ1-1, with TRBD1 as a possible D gene (5 bases). Germline V lookup: CDR1 MGHRA, CDR2 YSYEKL. The CDR3 contains 14 residues. V was cut by 4 bases and J by 7 bases, with 16 bases left in between.

This clone was counted once. The chain joins TRBV5-1 to TRBJ1-1; D ambiguous. V was clipped by 1 base and J by 2 bases, with 9 bases between them. The CDR3 runs to 14 residues. CDR1 is SGHRS and CDR2 is YFSETQ in the germline V gene. CDR3: CASSLFGSNTEAFF. Written as DNA, the CDR3 is TGCGCCAGCAGCTTGTTCGGATCAAACACTGAAGCTTTCTTT.

The chain links TRBV4-3 to TRBJ2-2; 10 positions agree with TRBD1. Germline trimming cut 4 bases from V and 5 bases from J; bases unmatched to any gene: 1. In germline, CDR1 is LGHNA, CDR2 YSLEER. The CDR3 has 14 residues. DNA for the CDR3: TGCGCCAGCAGCCCGGGACAGGGGACCGGGGAGCTGTTTTTT. Translating it yields CASSPGQGTGELFF.

The chain uses TRBV7-9 and TRBJ1-4; TRBD1 matches 7 bases. This CDR3 is built from 14 residues. The junction had 3 bases not matched to a gene; V was cut back by 3 bases and J by 5 bases. Per the germline V gene, CDR1 is SEHNR and CDR2 is FQNEAQ (reference sequence). CDR3 sequence reads: CASSLKQGNEKLFF. The CDR3 bases are TGTGCCAGCAGCTTGAAACAGGGGAATGAAAAACTGTTTTTT.

The chain has TRBV4-3 and TRBJ2-2; 8 nucleotides align to TRBD1. CDR3 length: 15 residues. V trimming: 4 bases; J trimming: 6 bases; junction bases outside the gene matches: 7. Germline V gene data show CDR1 as LGHNA and CDR2 as YSLEER. The CDR3 bases are TGCGCCAGCAGCCCTGGACAGGGTATTCCCGGGGAGCTGTTTTTT. The encoded protein is CASSPGQGIPGELFF.

The chain is built from TRBV5-1 and TRBJ2-5; 11 nucleotides line up with TRBD2. Unmatched junction bases numbered 9, after V lost 0 bases and J lost 2 bases. Germline V gene sequence: CDR1 SGHRS, CDR2 YFSETQ. The CDR3 is 18 amino acids. CDR3 nucleotide sequence: TGCGCCAGCAGCTTGGCCCGCCTAGCGGGGGGCGTACAAGAGACCCAGTACTTC. It yields the protein CASSLARLAGGVQETQYF. Full variable domain (missing parts from reference TRBV5-1 and TRBJ2-5): KAGVTQTPRYLIKTRGQQVTLSCSPISGHRSVSWYQQTPGQGLQFLFEYFSETQRNKGNFPGRFSGRQFSNSRSEMNVSTLELGDSALYLCASSLARLAGGVQETQYFGPGTRLLVL.

This chain connects TRBV30 to TRBJ1-5; TRBD1 might be the D (5 bases). The germline CDR1 and CDR2 sequences are GTSNPN and SVGIG (reference sequence). The ends were cut back, 1 base at V and 5 bases at J, with 9 bases in the middle. The CDR3 length is 13 residues. CDR3 region: CAWSGGGHQPQHF. In nucleotides, the CDR3 is TGTGCCTGGAGTGGGGGGGGACATCAGCCCCAGCATTTT. Full variable domain (remainder filled in from reference TRBV30 and TRBJ1-5): SQTIHQWPATLVQPVGSPLSLECTVEGTSNPNLYWYRQAAGRGLQLLFYSVGIGQISSEVPQNLSASRPQDRQFILSSKKLLLSDSGFYLCAWSGGGHQPQHFGDGTRLSIL.

This chain links TRBV5-4 with TRBJ1-1; D is ambiguous. CDR1 is SGHNT and CDR2 is YYREEE in the germline V gene (reference sequence). This CDR3 has 14 amino acids. Trimming took off 4 bases at V and 0 bases at J, with 10 bases between the two ends. DNA of the CDR3: TGTGCCAGCAGCCCGAGTGGGGTGAACACTGAAGCTTTCTTT. It yields the protein CASSPSGVNTEAFF.

In this sample, this clone turned up once. The chain's CDR3 is CASSVGQAYEQYF. CDR3 DNA: TGTGCCAGCAGCGTGGGACAGGCCTACGAGCAGTACTTC. This chain joins TRBV5-8 and TRBJ2-7; TRBD1 aligns across 8 bases. Germline V lookup: CDR1 SGHTS, CDR2 YDEGEE. The trim removed 4 bases at V and 2 bases at J, leaving 2 bases unmatched. This CDR3 spans 13 amino acids.

Of note for this clone: The same CDR3 also results from other DNA sequences found in this sample. V and J are TRBV30 and TRBJ1-5; 8 bases match TRBD1. The CDR3 covers 14 residues. V gave up 2 bases and J gave up 2 bases; unmatched junction bases: 2. Germline loops: CDR1 GTSNPN, CDR2 SVGIG (reference sequence). CDR3 nucleotide sequence: TGTGCCTGGAGTCCAGGGGGCGGCAATCAGCCCCAGCATTTT. Protein sequence: CAWSPGGGNQPQHF.

The chain employs TRBV27 and TRBJ2-1; tentatively, D is TRBD1 (5 bases). The CDR3 is 12 amino acids. Germline V lookup: CDR1 MNHEY, CDR2 SMNVEV (reference sequence). V was shortened by 5 bases and J by 8 bases, with 10 bases between the two germline ends. CDR3 nucleotide sequence: TGTGCCAGCAGTAACAGGTTTTATGAGCAGTTCTTC. Residues: CASSNRFYEQFF.

The chain couples TRBV28 to TRBJ1-1; 7 bases are a match to TRBD1. CDR1 is MDHEN and CDR2 is SYDVKM in the germline V gene. This CDR3 has 14 amino acids. Trimming cost V 5 bases and J 4 bases; bases outside gene matches: 7. The CDR3 DNA is TGTGCCAGCAGTCTACCAGGGGGAGGCACTGAAGCTTTCTTT. Translating it yields CASSLPGGGTEAFF.

This chain uses TRBV7-2 with TRBJ1-6; possible D gene TRBD1, 5 bases. Between the trimmed V and J ends, which lost 5 bases and 3 bases, there was a span of 11 bases. Germline assignment: CDR1 SGHTA and CDR2 FQGNSA. CDR3 length equals 15 residues. The DNA of the CDR3 is TGTGCCAGCAGCCCACGGGGGAACTATAATTCACCCCTCCACTTT. This codes for CASSPRGNYNSPLHF.